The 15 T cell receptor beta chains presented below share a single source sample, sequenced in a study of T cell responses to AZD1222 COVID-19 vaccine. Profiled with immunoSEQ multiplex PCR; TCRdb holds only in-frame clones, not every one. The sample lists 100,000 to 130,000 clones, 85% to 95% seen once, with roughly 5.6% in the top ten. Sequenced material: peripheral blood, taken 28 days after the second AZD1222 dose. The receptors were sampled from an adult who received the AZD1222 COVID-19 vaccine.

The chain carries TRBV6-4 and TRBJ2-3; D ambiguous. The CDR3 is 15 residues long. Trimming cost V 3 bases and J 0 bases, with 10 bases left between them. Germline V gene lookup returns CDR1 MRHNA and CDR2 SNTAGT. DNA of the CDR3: TGTGCCAGCAGTGAGGGGTCGGGTAGCACAGATACGCAGTATTTT. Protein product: CASSEGSGSTDTQYF.

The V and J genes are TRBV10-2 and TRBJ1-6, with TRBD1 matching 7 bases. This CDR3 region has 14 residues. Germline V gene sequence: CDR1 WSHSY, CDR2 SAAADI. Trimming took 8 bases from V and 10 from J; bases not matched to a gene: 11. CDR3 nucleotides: TGCGCCAGCTCGTCGGACAGGCTTGGGTCACCCCTCCACTTT. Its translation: CASSSDRLGSPLHF.

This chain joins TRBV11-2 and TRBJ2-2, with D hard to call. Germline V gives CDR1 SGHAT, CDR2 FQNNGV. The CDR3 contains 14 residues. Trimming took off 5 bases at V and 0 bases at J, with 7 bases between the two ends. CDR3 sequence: CASSVTTNTGELFF. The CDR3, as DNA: TGTGCCAGCAGCGTAACGACGAACACCGGGGAGCTGTTTTTT.

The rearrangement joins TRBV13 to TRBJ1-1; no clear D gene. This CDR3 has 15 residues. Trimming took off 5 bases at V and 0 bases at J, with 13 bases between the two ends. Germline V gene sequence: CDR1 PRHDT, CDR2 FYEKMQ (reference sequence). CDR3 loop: CASSHYGTVNTEAFF. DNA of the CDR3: TGTGCCAGCAGCCACTACGGTACAGTGAACACTGAAGCTTTCTTT.

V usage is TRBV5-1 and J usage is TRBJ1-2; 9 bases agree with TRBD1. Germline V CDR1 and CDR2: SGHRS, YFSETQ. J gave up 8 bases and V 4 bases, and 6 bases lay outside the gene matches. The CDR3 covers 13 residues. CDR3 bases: TGCGCCAGCAGCATGACAGGGGGATTAGGCTACACCTTC. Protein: CASSMTGGLGYTF.

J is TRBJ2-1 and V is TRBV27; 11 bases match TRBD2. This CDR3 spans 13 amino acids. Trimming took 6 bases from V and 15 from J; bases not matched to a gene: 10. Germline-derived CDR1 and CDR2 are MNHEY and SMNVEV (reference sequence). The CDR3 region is CASRPTSGDLRFF. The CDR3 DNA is TGTGCCAGCAGACCGACTAGCGGGGACCTGCGGTTCTTC.

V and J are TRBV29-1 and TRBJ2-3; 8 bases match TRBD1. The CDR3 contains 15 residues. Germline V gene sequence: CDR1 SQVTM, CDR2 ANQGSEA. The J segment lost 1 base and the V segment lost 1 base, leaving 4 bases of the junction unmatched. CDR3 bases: TGCAGCGTTGAAGCTCGGACAGGGCGCACAGATACGCAGTATTTT. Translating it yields CSVEARTGRTDTQYF.

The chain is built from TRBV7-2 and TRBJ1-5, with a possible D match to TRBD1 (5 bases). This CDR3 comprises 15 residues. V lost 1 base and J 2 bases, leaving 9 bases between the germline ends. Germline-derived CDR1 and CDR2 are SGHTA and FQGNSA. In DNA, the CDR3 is TGTGCCAGCAGCTTAGTCGGGGGTGGCAATCAGCCCCAGCATTTT. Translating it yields CASSLVGGGNQPQHF.

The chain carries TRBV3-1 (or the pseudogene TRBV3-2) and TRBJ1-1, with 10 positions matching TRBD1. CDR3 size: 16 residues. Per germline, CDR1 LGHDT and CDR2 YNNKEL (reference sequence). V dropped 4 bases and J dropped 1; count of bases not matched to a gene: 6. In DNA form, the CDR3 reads TGTGCCAGCAGCCGAACCCGGGACAGGGGGAACACTGAAGCTTTCTTT. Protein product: CASSRTRDRGNTEAFF.

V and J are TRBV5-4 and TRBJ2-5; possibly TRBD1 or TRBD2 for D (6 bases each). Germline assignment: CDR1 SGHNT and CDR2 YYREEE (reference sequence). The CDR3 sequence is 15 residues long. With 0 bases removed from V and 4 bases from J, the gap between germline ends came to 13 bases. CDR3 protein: CASSLDGGSLETQYF. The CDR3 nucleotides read TGTGCCAGCAGCTTGGACGGGGGCAGTCTAGAGACCCAGTACTTC.

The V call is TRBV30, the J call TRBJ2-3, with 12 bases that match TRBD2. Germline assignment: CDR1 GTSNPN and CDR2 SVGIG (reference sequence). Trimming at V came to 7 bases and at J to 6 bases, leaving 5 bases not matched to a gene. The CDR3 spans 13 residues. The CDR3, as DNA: TGTGCCTTCCGACTAGCGGGAGTTGATACGCAGTATTTT. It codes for CAFRLAGVDTQYF.

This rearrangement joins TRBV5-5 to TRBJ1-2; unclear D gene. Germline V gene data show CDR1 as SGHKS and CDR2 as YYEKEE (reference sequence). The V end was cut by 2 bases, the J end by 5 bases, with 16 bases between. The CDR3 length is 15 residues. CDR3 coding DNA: TGTGCCAGCAGCTTCAGTCGCGGGCAAGGGTATGGCTACACCTTC. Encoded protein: CASSFSRGQGYGYTF.

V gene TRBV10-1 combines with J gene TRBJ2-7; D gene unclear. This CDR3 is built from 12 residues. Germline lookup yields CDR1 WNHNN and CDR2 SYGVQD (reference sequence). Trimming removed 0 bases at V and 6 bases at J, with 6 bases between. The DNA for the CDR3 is TGCGCCAGCAGTGAGTCTTTGGGCGAGCAGTACTTC. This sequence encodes CASSESLGEQYF.

For the CDR3, the DNA is TGTGCAAGTCGCTTAGGAGGGGGGGCCGATCAGTACTTC. Its translation is CASRLGGGADQYF. The chain couples TRBV12-2 to TRBJ2-7; TRBD2, the table's D call, was not compared with the DNA. TRBV12-2 is marked as a pseudogene. This CDR3 spans 13 amino acids.

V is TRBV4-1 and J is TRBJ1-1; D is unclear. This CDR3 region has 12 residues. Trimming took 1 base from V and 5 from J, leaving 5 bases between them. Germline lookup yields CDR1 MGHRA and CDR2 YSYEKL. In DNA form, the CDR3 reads TGCGCCAGCAGCCAAGGCAGTACTGAAGCTTTCTTT. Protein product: CASSQGSTEAFF.